This T cell receptor (beta chain) was observed in a study of blood T cell repertoires in COVID-19. Researchers sorted participants into cohorts using their self-reported clinical history. With 7 bases removed from V and 8 bases from J, the gap between germline ends came to 23 bases. The CDR3 loop spans 15 amino acids. Germline V gene lookup returns CDR1 MDHEN and CDR2 SYDVKM. This table comes from immunoSEQ multiplex PCR, and its TCRdb copy is limited to in-frame clones, with some not included. The sample carries about 270,000 clones, around 90% recorded once. The gene calls are TRBV28 and TRBJ1-2; D is unclear. The sequence was obtained from a middle-aged man who had been exposed to COVID-19. Source material: PBMCs or T cells enriched from blood (not recorded which). The CDR3 coding sequence is TGTGCCAGCACCGAGCGGCGCCCTGCGTCAAGAGGCTACACCTTC. It specifies CASTERRPASRGYTF.